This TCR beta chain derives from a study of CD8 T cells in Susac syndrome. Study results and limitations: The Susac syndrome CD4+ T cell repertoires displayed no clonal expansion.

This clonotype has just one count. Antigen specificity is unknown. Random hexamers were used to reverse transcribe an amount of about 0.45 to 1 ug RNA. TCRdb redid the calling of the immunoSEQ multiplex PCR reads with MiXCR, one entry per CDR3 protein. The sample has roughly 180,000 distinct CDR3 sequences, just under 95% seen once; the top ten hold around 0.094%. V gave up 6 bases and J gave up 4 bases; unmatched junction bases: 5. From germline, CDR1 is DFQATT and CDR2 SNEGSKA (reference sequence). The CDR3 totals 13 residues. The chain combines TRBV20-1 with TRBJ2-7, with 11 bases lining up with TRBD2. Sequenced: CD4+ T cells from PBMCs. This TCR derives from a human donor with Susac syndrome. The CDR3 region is CSALAGGPYEQYF. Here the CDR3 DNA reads TGCAGTGCATTAGCGGGAGGGCCGTACGAGCAGTACTTC.